What follows are 32 T cell receptor beta chains derived from one specimen sequenced in a study of cytomegalovirus exposure and HLA in healthy donors. The PCR made use of 60 Vbeta and 13 Jbeta primers. The protocol was immunoSEQ multiplex PCR, while the TCRdb copy is restricted to in-frame clones and leaves out a portion. Seen here are around 130,000 clones, 55% to 75% observed once, and the top ten hold 2.5% to 3%. The source material was PBMCs. The receptors derive from a human donor in good health.

The J gene is TRBJ2-1, the V gene TRBV4-3; D is uncertain. Trimming pared 0 bases from V and 4 bases from J, leaving 10 bases between. Germline loops: CDR1 LGHNA, CDR2 YSLEER. This CDR3 has 15 residues. Written as DNA, the CDR3 is TGCGCCAGCAGCCAAGAGGCTCACAGATACAATGAGCAGTTCTTC. Protein product: CASSQEAHRYNEQFF.

This clone was recorded a few times. The chain couples TRBV5-5 to TRBJ2-1; TRBD2 matches 10 bases. CDR1 is SGHKS and CDR2 is YYEKEE in the germline V gene (reference sequence). With 5 bases clipped from V and 8 bases from J, the junction kept 7 bases outside the gene matches. The CDR3 has 14 residues. The CDR3 is CASRQTSGFDEQFF. The CDR3 bases are TGTGCCAGCAGGCAGACTAGCGGGTTTGATGAGCAGTTCTTC.

In this sample, this clone turned up a few times. The chain uses TRBV7-9 and TRBJ2-7, with a possible D match to TRBD1 (5 bases). The germline V gene has CDR1 SEHNR and CDR2 FQNEAQ (reference sequence). V gave up 5 bases and J gave up 4 bases, with 24 bases separating them. This CDR3 has 17 amino acids. CDR3 DNA: TGTGCCAGCAGCCGCAGGGCTTTCCAGAGTCCGGTGTACGAGCAGTACTTC. Translated, it gives CASSRRAFQSPVYEQYF.

This clone was seen a few times. The chain joins TRBV7-3 to TRBJ1-1; 8 nucleotides match TRBD1. The CDR3 loop spans 15 amino acids. The V gene's germline CDR1 is SGHTA and CDR2 FQGTGA. Trimming cost V 1 base and J 5 bases; bases outside gene matches: 6. CDR3 region: CASSLSRTGRTEAFF. The CDR3 region has the DNA TGTGCCAGCAGCTTAAGTCGGACAGGGAGGACTGAAGCTTTCTTT. Together with reference TRBV7-3 and TRBJ1-1, the CDR3 gives the full variable domain: GAGVSQTPSNKVTEKGKYVELRCDPISGHTALYWYRQSLGQGPEFLIYFQGTGAADDSGLPNDRFFAVRPEGSVSTLKIQRTERGDSAVYLCASSLSRTGRTEAFFGQGTRLTVV.

The table lists this clone with a few counts. The chain recombines TRBV19 with TRBJ2-3; a possible D gene is TRBD1 (7 bases). CDR1 is LNHDA and CDR2 is SQIVND in the germline V gene (reference sequence). V was cut by 0 bases and J by 1 base, with 11 bases left in between. This CDR3 contains 16 residues. The CDR3 here is CASSIDRGVRTDTQYF. The CDR3 DNA follows: TGTGCCAGTAGTATAGACAGGGGGGTCCGCACAGATACGCAGTATTTT. Complete variable domain (other parts from reference TRBV19 and TRBJ2-3): DGGITQSPKYLFRKEGQNVTLSCEQNLNHDAMYWYRQDPGQGLRLIYYSQIVNDFQKGDIAEGYSVSREKKESFPLTVTSAQKNPTAFYLCASSIDRGVRTDTQYFGPGTRLTVL.

The chain is built from TRBV18 and TRBJ2-3, with 7 positions matching TRBD1. Germline V gene sequence: CDR1 KGHSH, CDR2 LQKENI. There are 15 residues in the CDR3. After removal of 5 bases from V and 0 bases from J, the junction contained 5 bases not matched to a gene. In nucleotides, the CDR3 is TGTGCCAGCTCATCCACGACAGGGAGCACAGATACGCAGTATTTT. Amino acid sequence: CASSSTTGSTDTQYF.

The chain has TRBV4-3 and TRBJ2-1; 12 nucleotides line up with TRBD1. Germline lookup yields CDR1 LGHNA and CDR2 YSLEER. V lost 4 bases, J lost 2 bases, and 3 bases stayed unmatched. The CDR3 is made up of 16 amino acids. In nucleotides, the CDR3 is TGCGCCAGCAGCCTAGGGGACAGGGGGCCCTACAATGAGCAGTTCTTC. Its translation is CASSLGDRGPYNEQFF.

This clone appeared once. The chain employs TRBV30 and TRBJ1-5, with a weak D call TRBD1 (5 bases). In germline, CDR1 is GTSNPN, CDR2 SVGIG (reference sequence). The CDR3 runs 13 residues. Between the trimmed V and J ends, which lost 5 bases and 2 bases, there was a span of 10 bases. CDR3 sequence: CAWGEGGNQPQHF. CDR3 coding DNA: TGTGCCTGGGGGGAAGGGGGCAATCAGCCCCAGCATTTT.

The rearrangement links TRBV6-4 to TRBJ2-3, with 10 bases that match TRBD1. V shed 8 bases and J 5 bases; nucleotides not matched to a gene: 10. Germline V gene sequence: CDR1 MRHNA, CDR2 SNTAGT. This CDR3 region has 15 residues. The DNA for the CDR3 is TGTGCCAGCCGGACAGGGGGGGTACGAATAGATACGCAGTATTTT. Translating it yields CASRTGGVRIDTQYF.

The rearrangement links TRBV4-2 to TRBJ1-2, with 7 positions matching TRBD1. V lost 0 bases to trimming and J lost 2 bases; unmatched junction nucleotides: 3. The CDR3 is 15 residues long. CDR1 and CDR2 from the germline V gene are LGHNA and YNFKEQ. Written as DNA, the CDR3 is TGTGCCAGCAGCCAAGATTGGGGACAGAACTATGGCTACACCTTC. It specifies CASSQDWGQNYGYTF.

J is TRBJ1-4 and V is TRBV4-1; 9 positions match TRBD1. V trimming: 5 bases; J trimming: 8 bases; junction bases outside the gene matches: 9. Germline lookup yields CDR1 MGHRA and CDR2 YSYEKL. The length of the CDR3 is 15 residues. The CDR3 here is CASSAAGQGDEKLFF. The CDR3 DNA sequence: TGCGCCAGCAGCGCCGCGGGACAGGGAGACGAAAAACTGTTTTTT.

The chain uses TRBV28 and TRBJ2-2; TRBD2 aligns across 10 bases. Trimming at V came to 6 bases and at J to 8 bases, leaving 9 bases not matched to a gene. In germline, CDR1 is MDHEN, CDR2 SYDVKM. The length of the CDR3 is 15 residues. CDR3 bases: TGTGCCAGCAGACACTGGGCTAGCGGGAGTGGGGAGCTGTTTTTT. Its translation is CASRHWASGSGELFF.

The CDR3: CASSTGGNVPTEAFF. The CDR3 nucleotides read TGCGCCAGCAGCACAGGGGGAAATGTTCCCACTGAAGCTTTCTTT. The chain links TRBV5-1 to TRBJ1-1, with 8 bases that match TRBD1. Trimming cost V 4 bases and J 4 bases; bases outside gene matches: 9. The CDR3 is 15 amino acids. The germline CDR1 and CDR2 sequences are SGHRS and YFSETQ.

The chain employs TRBV30 and TRBJ1-1; a possible D gene is TRBD1 (6 bases). Trimming took off 0 bases at V and 1 base at J, with 12 bases between the two ends. The CDR3 sequence is 15 residues long. Germline V gene lookup returns CDR1 GTSNPN and CDR2 SVGIG (reference sequence). The CDR3 spells CAWSVLRGGNTEAFF. The DNA of the CDR3 is TGTGCCTGGAGTGTACTAAGGGGGGGGAACACTGAAGCTTTCTTT.

The chain employs TRBV27 and TRBJ2-2; 13 bases align to TRBD2. Losses at the gene ends were 2 bases for V and 0 bases for J; bases not matched to a gene: 6. There are 19 residues in the CDR3. Germline loops: CDR1 MNHEY, CDR2 SMNVEV (reference sequence). In DNA, the CDR3 is TGTGCCAGCAGTTTACTCGGACTAGCGGGGGTTGCGAACACCGGGGAGCTGTTTTTT. It specifies CASSLLGLAGVANTGELFF.

The V call is TRBV7-3, the J call TRBJ1-6; D gene uncertain. Trimming removed 5 bases from V and 7 bases from J, with 9 bases in between. Germline-derived CDR1 and CDR2 are SGHTA and FQGTGA. This CDR3 has 13 residues. Here the CDR3 reads CASSREGNSPLHF. The CDR3 region has the DNA TGTGCCAGCAGCCGAGAGGGAAATTCACCCCTCCACTTT. The complete variable domain, with remaining parts taken from reference TRBV7-3 and TRBJ1-6, reads GAGVSQTPSNKVTEKGKYVELRCDPISGHTALYWYRQSLGQGPEFLIYFQGTGAADDSGLPNDRFFAVRPEGSVSTLKIQRTERGDSAVYLCASSREGNSPLHFGNGTRLTVT.

The chain has TRBV7-2 and TRBJ1-2, with 9 positions matching TRBD1. Germline V lookup: CDR1 SGHTA, CDR2 FQGNSA. The CDR3 extends over 18 amino acids. The V gene end was trimmed by 2 bases and the J gene end by 7 bases; junction bases not matched to a gene: 17. The CDR3 nucleotides read TGTGCCAGCAGCTTAATTTTGGACAGGGGCTACCCCCTCTCTGGCTACACCTTC. Translated, it gives CASSLILDRGYPLSGYTF.

The chain employs TRBV19 and TRBJ2-1; TRBD2 is a possible D gene (5 bases). Germline CDR1 reads LNHDA; CDR2 reads SQIVND (reference sequence). The CDR3 consists of 15 residues. Trimming took 3 bases from V and 1 from J, leaving 10 bases between them. CDR3 coding DNA: TGTGCCAGTAGTATTGATGGGAGTTCCTACAATGAGCAGTTCTTC. Translated, it gives CASSIDGSSYNEQFF.

The chain has TRBV10-3 and TRBJ2-3, with 9 bases fitting TRBD1. J gave up 8 bases and V 10 bases, and 10 bases lay outside the gene matches. The CDR3 loop spans 13 amino acids. The germline gives CDR1 ENHRY, CDR2 SYGVKD. The chain's CDR3 is CASQGTGSATQYF. The CDR3 DNA is TGTGCCAGTCAAGGGACAGGGAGTGCTACGCAGTATTTT.

The chain couples TRBV15 to TRBJ2-5; possible D gene TRBD2, 5 bases. Per the germline V gene, CDR1 is LNHNV and CDR2 is YYDKDF (reference sequence). Trimming removed 0 bases from V and 4 bases from J, with 9 bases in between. The length of the CDR3 is 14 residues. The CDR3 DNA reads TGTGCCACCAGCAGAGACCACGGAGGAGAGACCCAGTACTTC. It yields the protein CATSRDHGGETQYF.

The chain uses TRBV4-3 and TRBJ2-7; maybe TRBD2 (5 bases). Looked up from germline, CDR1 is LGHNA and CDR2 is YSLEER. V lost 0 bases, J lost 7 bases, and 13 bases lay in between. The CDR3 consists of 14 residues. CDR3 region: CASSQDRGPGEQYF. CDR3 DNA: TGCGCCAGCAGCCAAGATCGGGGTCCGGGGGAGCAGTACTTC.

The gene calls are TRBV10-3 and TRBJ2-5; 9 bases line up with TRBD2. Per germline, CDR1 ENHRY and CDR2 SYGVKD. The CDR3 is 14 amino acids. The trim removed 4 bases at V and 6 bases at J, leaving 6 bases unmatched. CDR3 sequence reads: CAISGLAGQQTQYF. CDR3 DNA: TGTGCCATCAGTGGGCTAGCGGGGCAACAGACCCAGTACTTC.

The gene calls are TRBV30 and TRBJ1-1; possible D gene TRBD1, 6 bases. Trimming removed 7 bases at V and 1 base at J, with 16 bases between. In germline, CDR1 is GTSNPN, CDR2 SVGIG (reference sequence). CDR3 size: 14 residues. The CDR3 protein is CAFRPGQKNTEAFF. CDR3 bases: TGTGCCTTTCGGCCGGGACAAAAGAACACTGAAGCTTTCTTT.

This rearrangement joins TRBV6-5 to TRBJ2-3; 8 positions agree with TRBD1. The J segment lost 4 bases and the V segment lost 2 bases, leaving 5 bases of the junction unmatched. The CDR3 length is 15 residues. Germline assignment: CDR1 MNHEY and CDR2 SVGAGI. CDR3 DNA: TGTGCCAGCAGTTACCGGACAGGGACCGCAGATACGCAGTATTTT. Amino acid sequence: CASSYRTGTADTQYF.

This sequence joins TRBV28 and TRBJ2-7; D perhaps matches TRBD2 (5 bases). V was cut by 9 bases and J by 7 bases, with 13 bases left in between. CDR3 length: 11 amino acids. CDR1 MDHEN and CDR2 SYDVKM come from the germline V gene. CDR3 nucleotides: TGTGCCAGTATGACGGGGTGTGAGCAGTACTTC. This encodes CASMTGCEQYF.

This chain uses TRBV7-2 with TRBJ2-7; D possibly corresponds to TRBD1 (5 bases). Trimming cost V 4 bases and J 5 bases, with 21 bases left between them. Germline values: CDR1 SGHTA, CDR2 FQGNSA. CDR3 length: 16 amino acids. In DNA, the CDR3 is TGTGCCAGCAGCTCCAGGGCGTCCCATTCCCCCGACGAGCAGTACTTC. Translating it yields CASSSRASHSPDEQYF.

CDR3 sequence (DNA): TGTGCCAGCAGCGTAGGGGCCGATCCACCCTTCTCCTACGAGCAGTACTTC. Encoded protein: CASSVGADPPFSYEQYF. The chain has TRBV9 and TRBJ2-7; D unresolved. In germline, CDR1 is SGDLS, CDR2 YYNGEE. The CDR3 has 17 residues. The ends were cut back, 0 bases at V and 0 bases at J, with 16 bases in the middle. The full variable domain, rest sourced from reference TRBV9 and TRBJ2-7, is DSGVTQTPKHLITATGQRVTLRCSPRSGDLSVYWYQQSLDQGLQFLIQYYNGEERAKGNILERFSAQQFPDLHSELNLSSLELGDSALYFCASSVGADPPFSYEQYFGPGTRLTVT.

In its sample, this clone was seen once. Here the CDR3 reads CASSLTGTGQETQYF. The CDR3 nucleotides read TGTGCCAGCAGCTTAACCGGGACAGGCCAAGAGACCCAGTACTTC. J is TRBJ2-5 and V is TRBV7-2, with 8 bases fitting TRBD1. From germline, CDR1 is SGHTA and CDR2 FQGNSA. This CDR3 spans 15 amino acids. J was trimmed by 1 base and V by 2 bases; bases with no gene match: 3.

The chain uses TRBV28 and TRBJ1-4, with 12 bases lining up with TRBD1. Germline CDR1 is MDHEN and CDR2 is SYDVKM. The CDR3 is made up of 16 amino acids. The J segment lost 8 bases and the V segment lost 4 bases, leaving 8 bases of the junction unmatched. CDR3 nucleotides: TGTGCCAGCAGTTCCCCCGGTGGGACAGGGGGCGAAAAACTGTTTTTT. The encoded protein is CASSSPGGTGGEKLFF.

The V gene is TRBV4-3, the J gene TRBJ2-4, with 13 bases lining up with TRBD2. The length of the CDR3 is 17 residues. The germline CDR1 and CDR2 sequences are LGHNA and YSLEER. The J segment lost 6 bases and the V segment lost 0 bases, leaving 5 bases of the junction unmatched. CDR3: CASSQDRWTSGRNIQYF. The CDR3 coding sequence is TGCGCCAGCAGCCAAGATAGGTGGACTAGCGGGAGAAACATTCAGTACTTC.

The chain uses TRBV7-2 and TRBJ1-2; TRBD1 is a possible D gene (5 bases). Looked up from germline, CDR1 is SGHTA and CDR2 is FQGNSA. The V end lost 5 bases, the J end lost 4 bases, and 11 bases lay between the germline ends. The CDR3 length is 13 residues. The CDR3 reads CASSVDSSYGYTF. The CDR3 DNA sequence: TGTGCCAGCAGCGTAGACAGCTCCTATGGCTACACCTTC.

For the CDR3, the DNA is TGTGCCAGCAGCCAAGGCCCAGGGGGCTATGGCTACACCTTC. This codes for CASSQGPGGYGYTF. The rearrangement uses TRBV14 and TRBJ1-2; 7 bases fit TRBD1. This CDR3 contains 14 residues. The trim removed 1 base at V and 4 bases at J, leaving 3 bases unmatched. Germline CDR1 SGHDN, CDR2 FVKESK.